The 14 T cell receptor beta chains below come from one sample, sequenced in a study of T cells expressing NK-cell markers. TCRdb reprocessed the 5' RACE reads, keeping one entry per CDR3 protein, no DNA. In all, the sample yields around 100,000 distinct CDR3 sequences. The material sequenced was blood T cells: a sorted CD56 or NKG2C T cell subset, CD4+ or CD8+ T cells, or bulk PBMC T cells (not recorded which). The receptors originated from a woman aged 18 to 69 in good health.

The chain couples TRBV2 to TRBJ2-6; TCRdb designates TRBD2, a call that cannot be tested without DNA. CDR3 length: 19 amino acids. Germline V CDR1 and CDR2: SNHLY, FYNNEI. The CDR3 region is CASSGLAGGPFSGANVLTF.

The rearrangement links TRBV15 to TRBJ1-1. CDR1 LNHNV and CDR2 YYDKDF come from the germline V gene (reference sequence). The CDR3 runs 15 residues. CDR3 sequence: CATSPPDGGDTEAFF.

The V gene is TRBV20-1, the J gene TRBJ2-3; the TCRdb call, TRBD2, lacks DNA for checking. This CDR3 comprises 15 residues. Germline V CDR1 and CDR2: DFQATT, SNEGSKA (reference sequence). The CDR3 protein is CSARDPSGVTDTQYF.

The J gene is TRBJ2-1, the V gene TRBV12-3 or TRBV12-4. The CDR3 runs 15 residues. CDR3 region: CASSLQARVTNEQFF.

This rearrangement joins TRBV11-3 to TRBJ2-1. Germline V gives CDR1 SGHNT, CDR2 YENEEA. This CDR3 region has 13 residues. The CDR3 spells CASSLGVVGEQFF.

V gene TRBV7-9 combines with J gene TRBJ1-5; checking the TCRdb D call of TRBD1 is not possible without DNA. This CDR3 contains 14 residues. Germline values: CDR1 SEHNR, CDR2 FQNEAQ (reference sequence). The CDR3 protein is CASSPNTGDQPQHF.

V gene TRBV7-9 combines with J gene TRBJ1-2. The CDR3 sequence is 16 residues long. Looked up from germline, CDR1 is SEHNR and CDR2 is FQNEAQ (reference sequence). The CDR3 is CASTILPSPRDYGYTF.

The J gene is TRBJ2-1, the V gene TRBV20-1; TCRdb's D call, TRBD2, is unchecked because there is no DNA. CDR1 and CDR2 (germline): DFQATT, SNEGSKA (reference sequence). The CDR3 totals 14 residues. The CDR3 protein is CSAGEGESYNEQFF.

The rearrangement links TRBV6-6 to TRBJ2-4. This CDR3 is built from 11 residues. Germline CDR1 is MNHNY and CDR2 is SVGAGI (reference sequence). The CDR3 spells CASSQENIQYF.

The chain joins TRBV28 to TRBJ2-1; TCRdb lists TRBD2, though no DNA is available to test this call. The CDR3 has 18 amino acids. CDR1 and CDR2 (germline): MDHEN, SYDVKM. The CDR3 loop is CASQPSPSGTSGHNEQFF. Filled out from reference TRBV28 and TRBJ2-1, the complete variable domain reads DVKVTQSSRYLVKRTGEKVFLECVQDMDHENMFWYRQDPGLGLRLIYFSYDVKMKEKGDIPEGYSVSREKKERFSLILESASTNQTSMYLCASQPSPSGTSGHNEQFFGPGTRLTVL.

The chain has TRBV7-8 and TRBJ2-7; lacking DNA, the TRBD1 call made by TCRdb goes unchecked. Germline V CDR1 and CDR2: SGHVS, FQNEAQ. This CDR3 region has 14 residues. The chain's CDR3 is CASSVTGGFYEQYF.

This sequence joins TRBV7-9 and TRBJ1-5. From germline, CDR1 is SEHNR and CDR2 FQNEAQ (reference sequence). The CDR3 totals 13 residues. The CDR3 loop is CASRIGDGQPQHF.

The chain combines TRBV7-3 with TRBJ2-2; TCRdb's D gene call, TRBD1, goes unchecked for lack of DNA. This CDR3 has 14 residues. CDR1 is SGHTA, CDR2 FQGTGA, per germline. CDR3 amino acids: CASSQSTGTGELFF.

The V gene is TRBV29-1, the J gene TRBJ2-3; TCRdb names TRBD1, which stays unverified in the absence of DNA. Germline assignment: CDR1 SQVTM and CDR2 ANQGSEA. The CDR3 is 15 residues long. The CDR3 sequence: CSITDPGQGWNTQYF.